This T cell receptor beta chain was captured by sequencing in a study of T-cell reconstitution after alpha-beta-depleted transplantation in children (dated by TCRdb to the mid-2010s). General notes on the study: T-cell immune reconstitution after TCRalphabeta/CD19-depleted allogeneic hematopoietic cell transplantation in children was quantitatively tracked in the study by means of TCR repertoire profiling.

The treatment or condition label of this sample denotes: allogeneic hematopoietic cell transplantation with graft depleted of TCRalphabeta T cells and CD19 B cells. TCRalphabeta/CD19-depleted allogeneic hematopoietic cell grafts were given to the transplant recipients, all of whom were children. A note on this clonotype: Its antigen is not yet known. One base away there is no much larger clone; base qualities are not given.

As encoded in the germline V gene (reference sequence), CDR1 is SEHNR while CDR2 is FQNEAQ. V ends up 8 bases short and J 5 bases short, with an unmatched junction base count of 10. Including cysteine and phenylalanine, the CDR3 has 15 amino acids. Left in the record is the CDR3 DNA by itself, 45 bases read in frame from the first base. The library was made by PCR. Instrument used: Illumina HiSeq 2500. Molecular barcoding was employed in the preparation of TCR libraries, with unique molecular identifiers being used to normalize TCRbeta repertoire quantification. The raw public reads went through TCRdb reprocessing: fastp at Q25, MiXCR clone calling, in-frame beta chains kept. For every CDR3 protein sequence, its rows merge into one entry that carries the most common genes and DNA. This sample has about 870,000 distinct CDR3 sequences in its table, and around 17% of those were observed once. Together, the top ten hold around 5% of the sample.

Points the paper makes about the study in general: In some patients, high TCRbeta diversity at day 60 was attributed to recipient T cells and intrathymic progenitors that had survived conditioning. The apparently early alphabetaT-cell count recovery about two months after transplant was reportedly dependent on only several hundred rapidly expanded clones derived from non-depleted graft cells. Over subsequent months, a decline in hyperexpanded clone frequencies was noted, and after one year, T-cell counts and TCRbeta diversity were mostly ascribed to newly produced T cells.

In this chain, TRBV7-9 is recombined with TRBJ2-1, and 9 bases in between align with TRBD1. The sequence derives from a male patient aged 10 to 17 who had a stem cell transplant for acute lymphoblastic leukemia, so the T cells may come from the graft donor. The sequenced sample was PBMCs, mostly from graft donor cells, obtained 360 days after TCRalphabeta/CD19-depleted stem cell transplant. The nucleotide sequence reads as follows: TGTGCCAGCGCTCCTGGACAGGGGAAAAACAATGAGCAGTTCTTC. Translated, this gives CASAPGQGKNNEQFF.